Presented here are 10 T cell receptor beta chains from one specimen sequenced in a study of T cells in Graves' hyperthyroidism and ophthalmopathy. Amplified regions were TCR beta CDR3 sequences from RNA transcripts. Primed by the HTBI set, a first-round RT-PCR was run on the TCR CDR3. TCRdb ran MiXCR on the multiplex PCR reads and lists one entry per CDR3 protein. Of roughly 570,000 distinct CDR3 sequences in the sample, under 60% are singletons; the top ten hold about 8.3%. Sequencing input: peripheral blood or thyroid tissue (not recorded which). These receptors were collected from a woman under 30 with Graves' hyperthyroidism.

Concerning this clonotype itself: Being one base from a much bigger clone, this may be a read error. This is likely a read error, given that the CDR3 carries no conserved phenylalanine or tryptophan at its end. The chain combines TRBV18 with TRBJ2-5; TRBD1 matches 9 bases. V was pared by 3 bases and J by 6 bases, with 2 bases of the junction left unmatched. Germline loops: CDR1 KGHSH, CDR2 LQKENI. CDR3 size: 13 residues. The DNA for the CDR3 is TGTGCCAGCTCACCGGGACAGGGAAAGACCCAGTACCTC. The encoded protein is CASSPGQGKTQYL.

Many counts were recorded for this clonotype. The chain links TRBV5-1 to TRBJ1-1; no definite D call. With 6 bases removed from V and 6 bases from J, the gap between germline ends came to 6 bases. Germline CDR1 reads SGHRS; CDR2 reads YFSETQ. The CDR3 runs to 10 residues. The CDR3 DNA is TGCGCCAGCAAGGAGTCTGAAGCTTTCTTT. Its translation is CASKESEAFF.

The sample holds many counts of this clonotype. The CDR3 DNA sequence: TGTGCCAGCAGCACAGACCCCGGGACAGGGGTCTACGAGCAGTACTTC. This codes for CASSTDPGTGVYEQYF. The chain joins TRBV9 to TRBJ2-7, with 10 bases lining up with TRBD1. V shed 4 bases and J 3 bases; nucleotides not matched to a gene: 10. The germline CDR1 and CDR2 sequences are SGDLS and YYNGEE. This CDR3 contains 16 residues.

V usage is TRBV7-8 and J usage is TRBJ2-7; the match to TRBD1 covers 7 bases. The germline V gene encodes CDR1 SGHVS and CDR2 FQNEAQ. V shed 5 bases, J shed 2 bases, and the junction held 6 bases outside the gene matches. The CDR3 length is 14 residues. The CDR3 sequence: CASSLTGMAYEQYF. CDR3 sequence (DNA): TGTGCCAGCAGCCTGACAGGGATGGCCTACGAGCAGTACTTC.

The chain employs TRBV2 and TRBJ2-7; D is perhaps TRBD1 (6 bases). This CDR3 is 14 amino acids long. Germline V gene sequence: CDR1 SNHLY, CDR2 FYNNEI. Trimming removed 9 bases from V and 3 bases from J, with 18 bases in between. The CDR3 loop is CASGGQTTNYEQYF. The CDR3 nucleotides are TGTGCCAGTGGGGGACAAACTACTAACTACGAGCAGTACTTC.

This sequence joins TRBV2 and TRBJ2-1; 10 bases map to TRBD2. Trimming removed 0 bases from V and 2 bases from J; junction bases left unmatched: 4. The germline V gene has CDR1 SNHLY and CDR2 FYNNEI. The CDR3 sequence is 17 residues long. As DNA, the CDR3 is TGTGCCAGCAGTGAAGCGCGGCTAGCGGGAGCCTACAATGAGCAGTTCTTC. Translation: CASSEARLAGAYNEQFF.

In this sample, this clonotype turned up many times. This chain joins TRBV5-6 and TRBJ1-4, with a possible D match to TRBD1 (6 bases). The germline V gene has CDR1 SGHDT and CDR2 YYEEEE. V gave up 0 bases and J gave up 8 bases, with 8 bases separating them. The length of the CDR3 is 13 residues. CDR3 amino acids: CASSLAGDEKLFF. The DNA for the CDR3 is TGTGCCAGCAGCTTGGCAGGGGACGAAAAACTGTTTTTT.

The genes are TRBV5-4 and TRBJ1-4; D remains unclear. From germline, CDR1 is SGHNT and CDR2 YYREEE (reference sequence). Trimming cost V 3 bases and J 4 bases, with 16 bases left between them. This CDR3 is 16 amino acids long. The CDR3 DNA reads TGTGCCAGCAGCTCCGGGTCACTAGCCGATAATGAAAAACTGTTTTTT. This gives the protein CASSSGSLADNEKLFF.

A note on this clonotype: An end of the junction does not agree with germline; a read error may underlie this. The CDR3 coding sequence is TGTACCAGCAGTGATGACAGGACGAGTGAAGCTTTCTTT. The encoded protein is CTSSDDRTSEAFF. The gene calls are TRBV12-3 or TRBV12-4 and TRBJ1-1; D is perhaps TRBD1 (6 bases). The CDR3 consists of 13 residues.

The chain employs TRBV20-1 and TRBJ1-5; D call uncertain. The V and J ends lost 4 bases and 6 bases respectively, with 10 bases between them. Germline-derived CDR1 and CDR2 are DFQATT and SNEGSKA (reference sequence). The CDR3 covers 12 residues. The CDR3 is CSAKQSRQPQHF. CDR3 in DNA: TGCAGTGCTAAACAGTCCCGTCAGCCCCAGCATTTT.